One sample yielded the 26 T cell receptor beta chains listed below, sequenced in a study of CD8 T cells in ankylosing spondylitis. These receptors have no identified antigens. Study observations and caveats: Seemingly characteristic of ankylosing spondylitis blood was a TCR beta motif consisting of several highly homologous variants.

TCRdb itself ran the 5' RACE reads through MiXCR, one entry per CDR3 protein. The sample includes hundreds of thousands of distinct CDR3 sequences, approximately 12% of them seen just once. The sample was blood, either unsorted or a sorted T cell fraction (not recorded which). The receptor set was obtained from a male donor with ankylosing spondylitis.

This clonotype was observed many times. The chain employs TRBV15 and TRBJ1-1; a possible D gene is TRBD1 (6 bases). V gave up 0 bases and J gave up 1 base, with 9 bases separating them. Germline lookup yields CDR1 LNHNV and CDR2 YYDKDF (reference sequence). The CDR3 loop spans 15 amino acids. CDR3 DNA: TGTGCCACCAGCAGAGATTTAGGGGGGAACACTGAAGCTTTCTTT. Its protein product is CATSRDLGGNTEAFF.

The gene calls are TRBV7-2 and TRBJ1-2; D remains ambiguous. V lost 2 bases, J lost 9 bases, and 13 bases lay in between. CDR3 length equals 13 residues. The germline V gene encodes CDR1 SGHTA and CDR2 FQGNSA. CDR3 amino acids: CASSLRAGVSYTF. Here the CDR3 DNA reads TGTGCCAGCAGCTTAAGGGCCGGTGTAAGCTACACCTTC.

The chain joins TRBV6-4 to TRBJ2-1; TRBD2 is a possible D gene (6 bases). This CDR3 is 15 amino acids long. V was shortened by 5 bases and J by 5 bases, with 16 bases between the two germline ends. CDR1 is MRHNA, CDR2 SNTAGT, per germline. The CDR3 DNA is TGTGCCAGCAGTCAGCTGCGGAGGGGCGACAATGAGCAGTTCTTC. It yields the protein CASSQLRRGDNEQFF.

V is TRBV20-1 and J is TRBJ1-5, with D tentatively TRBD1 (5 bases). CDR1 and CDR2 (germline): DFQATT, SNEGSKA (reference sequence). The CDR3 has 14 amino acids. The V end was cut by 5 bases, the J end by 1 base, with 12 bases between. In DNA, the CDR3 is TGCAGTGCTGGGAGGGGCGGAAGCAATCAGCCCCAGCATTTT. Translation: CSAGRGGSNQPQHF.

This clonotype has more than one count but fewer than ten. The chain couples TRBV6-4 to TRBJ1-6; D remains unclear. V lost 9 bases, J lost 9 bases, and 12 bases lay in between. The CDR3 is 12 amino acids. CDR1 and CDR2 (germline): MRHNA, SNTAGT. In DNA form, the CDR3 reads TGTGCCAGTAATCAAGCTGGTTCACCCCTCCACTTT. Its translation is CASNQAGSPLHF.

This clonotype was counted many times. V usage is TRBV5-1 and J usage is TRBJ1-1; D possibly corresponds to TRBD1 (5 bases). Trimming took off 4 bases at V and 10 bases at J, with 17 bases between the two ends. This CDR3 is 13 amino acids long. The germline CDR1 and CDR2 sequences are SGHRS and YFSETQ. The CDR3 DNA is TGCGCCAGCAGCACTGTGGGATCCGGGGGAGCTTTCTTT. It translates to CASSTVGSGGAFF. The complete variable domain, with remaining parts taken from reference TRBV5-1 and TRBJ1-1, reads KAGVTQTPRYLIKTRGQQVTLSCSPISGHRSVSWYQQTPGQGLQFLFEYFSETQRNKGNFPGRFSGRQFSNSRSEMNVSTLELGDSALYLCASSTVGSGGAFFGQGTRLTVV.

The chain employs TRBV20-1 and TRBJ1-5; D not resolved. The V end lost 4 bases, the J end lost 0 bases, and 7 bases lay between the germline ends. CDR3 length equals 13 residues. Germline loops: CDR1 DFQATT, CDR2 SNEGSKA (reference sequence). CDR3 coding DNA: TGCAGTGCTATTGGGCATAGCAATCAGCCCCAGCATTTT. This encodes CSAIGHSNQPQHF.

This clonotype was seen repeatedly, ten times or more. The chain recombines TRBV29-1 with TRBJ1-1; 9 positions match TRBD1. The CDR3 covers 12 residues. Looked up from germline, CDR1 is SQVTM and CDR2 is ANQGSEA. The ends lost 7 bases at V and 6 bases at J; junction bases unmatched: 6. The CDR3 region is CSADRGFAEAFF. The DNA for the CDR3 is TGCAGCGCTGACAGGGGGTTTGCTGAAGCTTTCTTT.

In nucleotides, the CDR3 is TGTGCCAGCAGCTTAGGGGAACCTAATTCACCCCTCCACTTT. Translating gives CASSLGEPNSPLHF. The rearrangement joins TRBV7-3 to TRBJ1-6; D is unclear. The CDR3 length is 14 residues. Germline V gives CDR1 SGHTA, CDR2 FQGTGA. Trimming removed 2 bases at V and 6 bases at J, with 8 bases between.

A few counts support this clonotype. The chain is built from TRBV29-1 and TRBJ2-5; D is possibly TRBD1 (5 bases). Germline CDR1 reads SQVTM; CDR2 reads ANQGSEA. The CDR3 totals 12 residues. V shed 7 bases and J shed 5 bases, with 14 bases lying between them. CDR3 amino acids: CSANQGFETQYF. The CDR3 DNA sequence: TGCAGCGCCAACCAGGGTTTCGAGACCCAGTACTTC.

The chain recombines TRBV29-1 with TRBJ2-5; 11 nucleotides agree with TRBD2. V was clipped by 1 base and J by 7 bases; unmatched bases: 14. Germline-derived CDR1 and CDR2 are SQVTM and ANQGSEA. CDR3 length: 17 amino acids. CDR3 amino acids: CSVEGAPSGGPQWTQYF. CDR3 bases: TGCAGCGTTGAAGGAGCTCCTAGCGGGGGGCCCCAGTGGACCCAGTACTTC.

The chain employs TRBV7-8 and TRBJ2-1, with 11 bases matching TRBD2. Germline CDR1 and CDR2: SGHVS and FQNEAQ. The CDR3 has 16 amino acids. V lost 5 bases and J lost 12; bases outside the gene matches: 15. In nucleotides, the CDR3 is TGTGCCAGCAGCCCAGTAGCGGGAGGGCCCCGAATTGGGCAGTTCTTC. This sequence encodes CASSPVAGGPRIGQFF.

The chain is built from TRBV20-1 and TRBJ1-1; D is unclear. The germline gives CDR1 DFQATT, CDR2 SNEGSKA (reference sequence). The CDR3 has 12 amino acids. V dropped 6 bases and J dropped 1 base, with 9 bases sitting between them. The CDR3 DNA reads TGCAGTGCACCTGGCCGGAACACTGAAGCTTTCTTT. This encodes CSAPGRNTEAFF.

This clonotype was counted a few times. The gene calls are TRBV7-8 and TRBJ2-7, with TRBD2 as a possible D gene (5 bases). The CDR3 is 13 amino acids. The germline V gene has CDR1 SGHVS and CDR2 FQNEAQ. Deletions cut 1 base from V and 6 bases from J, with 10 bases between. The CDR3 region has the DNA TGTGCCAGCAGCTTAGGATTAGGGAGCGAGCAGTACTTC. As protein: CASSLGLGSEQYF. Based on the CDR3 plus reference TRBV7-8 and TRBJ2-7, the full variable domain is GAGVSQSPRYKVAKRGQDVALRCDPISGHVSLFWYQQALGQGPEFLTYFQNEAQLDKSGLPSDRFFAERPEGSVSTLKIQRTQQEDSAVYLCASSLGLGSEQYFGPGTRLTVT.

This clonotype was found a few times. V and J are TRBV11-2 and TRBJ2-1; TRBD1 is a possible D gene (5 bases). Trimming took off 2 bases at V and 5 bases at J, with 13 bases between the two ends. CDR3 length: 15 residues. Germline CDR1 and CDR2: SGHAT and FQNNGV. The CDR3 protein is CASSLRTQGNNEQFF. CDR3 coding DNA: TGTGCCAGCAGCTTACGAACCCAGGGAAACAATGAGCAGTTCTTC.

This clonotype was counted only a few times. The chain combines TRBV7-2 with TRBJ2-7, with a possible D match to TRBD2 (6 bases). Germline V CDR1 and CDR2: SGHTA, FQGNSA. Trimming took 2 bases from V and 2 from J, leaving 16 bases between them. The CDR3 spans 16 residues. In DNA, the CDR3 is TGTGCCAGCAGCTTAAGTATTGCCGGCGGGGCCTACGAGCAGTACTTC. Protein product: CASSLSIAGGAYEQYF.

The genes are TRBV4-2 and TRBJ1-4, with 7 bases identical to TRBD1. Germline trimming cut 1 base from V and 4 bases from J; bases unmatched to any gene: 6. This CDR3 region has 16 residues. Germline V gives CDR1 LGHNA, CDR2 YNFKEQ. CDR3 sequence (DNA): TGTGCCAGCAGCCAAGCCCCGGGACAGCTTAATGAAAAACTGTTTTTT. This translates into CASSQAPGQLNEKLFF.

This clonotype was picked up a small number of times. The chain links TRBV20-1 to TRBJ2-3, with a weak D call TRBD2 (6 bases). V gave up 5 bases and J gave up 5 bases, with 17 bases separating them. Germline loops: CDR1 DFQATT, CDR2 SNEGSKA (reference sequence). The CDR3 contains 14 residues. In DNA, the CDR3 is TGCAGTGCTGTAGACTACCTCGGGGGAGATACGCAGTATTTT. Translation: CSAVDYLGGDTQYF.

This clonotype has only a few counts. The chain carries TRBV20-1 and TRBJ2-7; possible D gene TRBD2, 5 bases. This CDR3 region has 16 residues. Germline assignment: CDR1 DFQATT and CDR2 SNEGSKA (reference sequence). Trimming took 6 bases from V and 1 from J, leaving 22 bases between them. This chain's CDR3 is CSAPEGGGRRSYEQYF. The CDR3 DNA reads TGCAGTGCCCCAGAGGGTGGCGGACGTCGGTCCTACGAGCAGTACTTC.

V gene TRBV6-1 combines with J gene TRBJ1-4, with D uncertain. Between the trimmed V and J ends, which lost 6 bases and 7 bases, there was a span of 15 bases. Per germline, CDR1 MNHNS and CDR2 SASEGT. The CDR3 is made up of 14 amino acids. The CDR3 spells CASRLGRKGEKLFF. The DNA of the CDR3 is TGTGCCAGCAGGCTCGGTCGGAAGGGTGAAAAACTGTTTTTT.

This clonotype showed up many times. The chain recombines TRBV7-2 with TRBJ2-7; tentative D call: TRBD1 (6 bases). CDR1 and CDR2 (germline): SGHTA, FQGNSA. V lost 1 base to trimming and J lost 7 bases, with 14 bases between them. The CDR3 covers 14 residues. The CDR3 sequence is CASSLGQGTGEQYF. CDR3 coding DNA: TGTGCCAGCAGCTTAGGGCAGGGGACCGGTGAGCAGTACTTC. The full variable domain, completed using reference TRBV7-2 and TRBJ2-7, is GAGVSQSPSNKVTEKGKDVELRCDPISGHTALYWYRQSLGQGLEFLIYFQGNSAPDKSGLPSDRFSAERTGGSVSTLTIQRTQQEDSAVYLCASSLGQGTGEQYFGPGTRLTVT.

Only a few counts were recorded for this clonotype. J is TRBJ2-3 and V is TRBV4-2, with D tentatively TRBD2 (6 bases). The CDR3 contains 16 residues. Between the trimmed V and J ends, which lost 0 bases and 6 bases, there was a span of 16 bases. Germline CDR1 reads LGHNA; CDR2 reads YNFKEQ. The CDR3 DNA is TGTGCCAGCAGCCAAGAGTCGCGGGGTTGGGGGGATACGCAGTATTTT. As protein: CASSQESRGWGDTQYF.

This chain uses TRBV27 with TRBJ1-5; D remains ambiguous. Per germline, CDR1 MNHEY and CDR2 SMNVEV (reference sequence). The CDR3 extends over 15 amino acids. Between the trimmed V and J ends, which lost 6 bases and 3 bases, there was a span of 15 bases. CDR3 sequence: CASSPLAGDNQPQHF. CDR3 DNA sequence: TGTGCCAGCAGCCCTTTAGCGGGTGACAATCAGCCCCAGCATTTT.

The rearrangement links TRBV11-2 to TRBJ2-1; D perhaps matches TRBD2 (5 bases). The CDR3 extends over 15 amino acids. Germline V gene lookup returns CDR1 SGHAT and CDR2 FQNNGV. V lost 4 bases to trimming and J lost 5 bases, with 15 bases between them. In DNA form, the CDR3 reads TGTGCCAGCAGCTCCCCCTCCCTCGGGGACAATGAGCAGTTCTTC. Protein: CASSSPSLGDNEQFF. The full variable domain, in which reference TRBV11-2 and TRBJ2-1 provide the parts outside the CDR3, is EAGVAQSPRYKIIEKRQSVAFWCNPISGHATLYWYQQILGQGPKLLIQFQNNGVVDDSQLPKDRFSAERLKGVDSTLKIQPAKLEDSAVYLCASSSPSLGDNEQFFGPGTRLTVL.

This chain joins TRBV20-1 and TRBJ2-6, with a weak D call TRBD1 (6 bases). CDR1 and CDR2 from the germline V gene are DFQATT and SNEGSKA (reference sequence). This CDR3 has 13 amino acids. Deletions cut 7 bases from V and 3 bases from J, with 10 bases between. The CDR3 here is CSVPTGGANVLTF. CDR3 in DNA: TGCAGTGTTCCGACAGGTGGGGCCAACGTCCTGACTTTC.

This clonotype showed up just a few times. The CDR3 is CASTTSGRTDTQYF. CDR3 in DNA: TGTGCCAGCACGACTAGCGGGAGGACAGATACGCAGTATTTT. The gene calls are TRBV12-3 or TRBV12-4 and TRBJ2-3, with 13 bases lining up with TRBD2. After removal of 7 bases from V and 3 bases from J, the junction contained 1 base not matched to a gene. There are 14 residues in the CDR3.